The rows below give T cell receptor beta chains drawn from one sample of a study of blood T cell repertoires in COVID-19. Repertoires were generated with immunoSEQ multiplex PCR, while TCRdb's copy carries only in-frame clones and drops some. The sample lists fewer than 150,000 clones, roughly four fifths occurring once. Sequenced: peripheral blood. The receptors here all came from a human donor in a cohort sampled during active COVID-19. CDR3s include the opening cysteine and the closing phenylalanine or tryptophan. Fields, in order: J gene, clone size, V gene, D gene, CDR3 length, CDR3 protein, CDR3 DNA. The D gene is left open where the match is weak. The listing skips clone size in some rows; elsewhere it reads once, few, many or a size class.

TRBJ1-4	.	TRBV7-9	TRBD1	14	CASSLGQGSEKLFF	TGTGCCAGCAGCTTAGGACAGGGTAGTGAAAAACTGTTTTTT
TRBJ2-5	.	TRBV25-1	TRBD1	15	CASSEVDRVQETQYF	TGTGCCAGCAGTGAGGTAGACAGGGTCCAAGAGACCCAGTACTTC
TRBJ2-5	once	TRBV10-1	.	13	CASSDSPSREQYF	TGCGCCAGCAGTGATTCCCCTTCGAGGGAGCAGTACTTC
TRBJ2-5	.	TRBV7-9	TRBD2	12	CASSLVAGDPYF	TGTGCCAGCAGCTTAGTAGCGGGCGATCCATACTTC
TRBJ1-6	once	TRBV19	TRBD1	15	CASQAGGSYNSPLHF	TGTGCCAGCCAGGCAGGGGGCTCCTATAATTCACCCCTCCACTTT
TRBJ1-2	.	TRBV29-1	TRBD1	13	CSVREQGASGYTF	TGCAGCGTTCGAGAGCAGGGGGCAAGTGGCTACACCTTC
TRBJ2-7	.	TRBV19	.	13	CASSSGQDYEQYF	TGTGCCAGTAGTTCAGGACAAGACTACGAGCAGTACTTC
TRBJ1-3	.	TRBV15	TRBD1	15	CATSRGTGSGNTIYF	TGTGCCACCAGCAGAGGGACAGGCTCTGGAAACACCATATATTTT
TRBJ1-2	.	TRBV5-1	.	15	CASSRRGGGNYGYTF	TGCGCCAGCAGCCGCAGAGGAGGCGGTAACTATGGCTACACCTTC
TRBJ2-1	.	TRBV28	TRBD2	16	CASSLAGSGGVVEQFF	TGTGCCAGCAGCCTCGCAGGTAGCGGGGGGGTGGTTGAGCAGTTCTTC
TRBJ2-3	.	TRBV6-2/TRBV6-3	.	13	CASSSLPGDTQYF	TGTGCCAGCAGTTCCCTACCCGGAGATACGCAGTATTTT
TRBJ1-3	.	TRBV11-3	TRBD1	14	CASSRGQIGNTIYF	TGTGCCAGCAGCCGGGGACAGATTGGAAACACCATATATTTT
TRBJ2-1	.	TRBV25-1	TRBD2	17	CASSESGAGGIYNEQFF	TGTGCCAGCAGTGAATCAGGGGCGGGGGGAATTTACAATGAGCAGTTCTTC
TRBJ2-1	.	TRBV28	.	14	CASNPVATGNEQFF	TGTGCCAGCAACCCCGTGGCCACCGGGAATGAGCAGTTCTTC
TRBJ1-1	.	TRBV5-1	.	16	CASSLAPRAGNTEAFF	TGCGCCAGCAGCTTGGCCCCCAGGGCAGGGAACACTGAAGCTTTCTTT
TRBJ2-3	.	TRBV9	.	15	CASSVAWSSTDTQYF	TGTGCCAGCAGCGTAGCCTGGAGCAGCACAGATACGCAGTATTTT
TRBJ1-5	.	TRBV10-3	.	14	CAISREVSNQPQHF	TGTGCCATTAGCAGGGAGGTTAGCAATCAGCCCCAGCATTTT
TRBJ2-1	.	TRBV6-6	.	16	CASRTLFGARNNEQFF	TGTGCCAGCAGAACCCTTTTTGGGGCGAGGAACAATGAGCAGTTCTTC
TRBJ1-5	.	TRBV6-1	.	18	CASSDGTQGAWGNQPQHF	TGTGCCAGCAGTGATGGGACTCAGGGTGCGTGGGGCAATCAGCCCCAGCATTTT
TRBJ1-2	.	TRBV6-2/TRBV6-3	.	15	CASSRQLQANYGYTF	TGTGCCAGCAGTCGACAGCTCCAGGCTAACTATGGCTACACCTTC
TRBJ1-1	.	TRBV12-3/TRBV12-4	.	12	CASSLFGFEAFF	TGTGCCAGCAGTTTATTCGGGTTTGAAGCTTTCTTT
TRBJ1-2	.	TRBV5-4	TRBD1	15	CASSQGGGGEYGYTF	TGTGCCAGCAGCCAGGGGGGAGGCGGGGAATATGGCTACACCTTC